This entry lists 20 T cell receptor beta chains sequenced from one sample in a study of Ad26.COV2.S vaccination and SARS-CoV-2 variants. Treatment described: 15 to 20 received Ad26.COV2.S at low or high dose, single or two shots; roughly five received placebo; per-sample allocation not given. Collection of samples fell on day 63 after the first vaccine or placebo injection. TCRdb keeps only in-frame clones here, not all; method: immunoSEQ multiplex PCR. The sample has about 420,000 clones; 85% to 90% are singletons. Sequenced material: peripheral blood, taken in a trial of Ad26.COV2.S vaccine versus placebo. The receptors originated from a person between 18 and 65 years old who received the Ad26.COV2.S COVID-19 vaccine or a placebo.

The rearrangement joins TRBV19 to TRBJ2-7; D might be TRBD1 (5 bases). The CDR3 contains 14 residues. CDR1 is LNHDA, CDR2 SQIVND, per germline (reference sequence). V shed 1 base and J shed 6 bases, with 13 bases lying between them. The chain's CDR3 is CASSIASGRVEQYF. Written as DNA, the CDR3 is TGTGCCAGTAGTATAGCCTCAGGGCGAGTCGAGCAGTACTTC. Combining the CDR3 with reference TRBV19 and TRBJ2-7 gives the whole variable domain DGGITQSPKYLFRKEGQNVTLSCEQNLNHDAMYWYRQDPGQGLRLIYYSQIVNDFQKGDIAEGYSVSREKKESFPLTVTSAQKNPTAFYLCASSIASGRVEQYFGPGTRLTVT.

This clone has just one count. The rearrangement links TRBV5-5 to TRBJ1-1, with D maybe TRBD1 (5 bases). This CDR3 is built from 15 residues. Germline CDR1 and CDR2: SGHKS and YYEKEE (reference sequence). The V end was cut by 5 bases, the J end by 5 bases, with 19 bases between. The CDR3 sequence is CASRLSTAPGTEAFF. CDR3 nucleotides: TGTGCCAGCAGACTATCGACAGCCCCGGGGACTGAAGCTTTCTTT.

The chain uses TRBV4-1 and TRBJ1-5; 11 bases align to TRBD1. There are 18 residues in the CDR3. V gave up 0 bases and J gave up 5 bases; unmatched junction bases: 9. Germline CDR1 MGHRA, CDR2 YSYEKL. CDR3 region: CASSQDWGTGGFYQPQHF. CDR3 nucleotide sequence: TGCGCCAGCAGCCAAGATTGGGGGACAGGGGGATTTTATCAGCCCCAGCATTTT.

The chain is built from TRBV4-1 and TRBJ1-5; TRBD1 matches 7 bases. The CDR3 sequence is 15 residues long. V dropped 2 bases and J dropped 2; count of bases not matched to a gene: 3. Per the germline V gene, CDR1 is MGHRA and CDR2 is YSYEKL. The CDR3 nucleotides read TGCGCCAGCAGCCAAACAGGGGCGGGCAATCAGCCCCAGCATTTT. Its translation: CASSQTGAGNQPQHF.

This clone has just a few counts. The same CDR3 also results from other DNA sequences found in this sample. The chain uses TRBV7-3 and TRBJ1-1, with D possibly TRBD1 on 6 matching bases. Per germline, CDR1 SGHTA and CDR2 FQGTGA. V lost 0 bases and J lost 1, with 6 bases in between. The CDR3 has 14 residues. CDR3 DNA sequence: TGTGCCAGCAGCTTAACAGGGGGGAACACTGAAGCTTTCTTT. Residues: CASSLTGGNTEAFF.

The rearrangement uses TRBV19 and TRBJ1-2; D not resolved. Trimming took off 1 base at V and 6 bases at J, with 12 bases between the two ends. CDR1 is LNHDA, CDR2 SQIVND, per germline (reference sequence). The CDR3 is made up of 14 amino acids. The CDR3 loop reads CASSIGGSWNGYTF. CDR3 DNA: TGTGCCAGTAGTATAGGAGGGTCTTGGAATGGCTACACCTTC.

The V and J genes are TRBV5-1 and TRBJ2-7; TRBD2 matches 12 bases. Germline values: CDR1 SGHRS, CDR2 YFSETQ. CDR3 length: 18 amino acids. V lost 0 bases and J lost 1; bases outside the gene matches: 8. The CDR3, as DNA: TGCGCCAGCAGCTTGGCCTCTAGCGGGGGGGAGACTTCCTACGAGCAGTACTTC. It translates to CASSLASSGGETSYEQYF. Combining the CDR3 with reference TRBV5-1 and TRBJ2-7 gives the whole variable domain KAGVTQTPRYLIKTRGQQVTLSCSPISGHRSVSWYQQTPGQGLQFLFEYFSETQRNKGNFPGRFSGRQFSNSRSEMNVSTLELGDSALYLCASSLASSGGETSYEQYFGPGTRLTVT.

The DNA of the CDR3 is TGCGCCAGCAGACTTAGCGGGGTGAACACCGGGGAGCTGTTTTTT. Translated: CASRLSGVNTGELFF. The chain carries TRBV4-1 and TRBJ2-2; 8 nucleotides match TRBD2. The V segment lost 6 bases and the J segment 1 base; nucleotides outside the gene matches: 4. Germline loops: CDR1 MGHRA, CDR2 YSYEKL. This CDR3 has 15 amino acids.

V gene TRBV12-5 combines with J gene TRBJ2-1; D gene uncertain. Trimming left V 1 base short and J 8 bases short, with 18 bases between. The CDR3 runs to 16 residues. Germline CDR1 is LGHNT and CDR2 is FRNRAP. The CDR3 bases are TGTGCTAGTGGTTTGGGCCCCCCTGCTGGCCGCGATGAGCAGTTCTTC. Its protein is CASGLGPPAGRDEQFF.

The chain recombines TRBV19 with TRBJ1-5; no definite D call. This CDR3 contains 14 residues. The germline V gene has CDR1 LNHDA and CDR2 SQIVND (reference sequence). The V and J ends lost 6 bases and 5 bases respectively, with 14 bases between them. The CDR3 here is CASSPTWVDQPQHF. DNA of the CDR3: TGTGCCAGTAGCCCAACCTGGGTGGATCAGCCCCAGCATTTT. Looking up the rest from reference TRBV19 and TRBJ1-5 gives the full variable domain: DGGITQSPKYLFRKEGQNVTLSCEQNLNHDAMYWYRQDPGQGLRLIYYSQIVNDFQKGDIAEGYSVSREKKESFPLTVTSAQKNPTAFYLCASSPTWVDQPQHFGDGTRLSIL.

The rearrangement links TRBV23-1 to TRBJ2-1; 9 bases agree with TRBD1. TRBV23-1 is assigned to the ORF class and has an uncertain function. Trimming cost V 0 bases and J 4 bases; bases outside gene matches: 4. This CDR3 has 16 amino acids. The CDR3 DNA reads TGCGCCAGCAGTCAATCGGACAGGGGTCCATACAATGAGCAGTTCTTC. As protein: CASSQSDRGPYNEQFF.

The J gene is TRBJ1-6, the V gene TRBV27; 8 bases align to TRBD1. Germline assignment: CDR1 MNHEY and CDR2 SMNVEV (reference sequence). J gave up 7 bases and V 7 bases, and 18 bases lay outside the gene matches. This CDR3 region has 18 residues. The CDR3 reads CASTKGGFWGQANSPLHF. The CDR3 DNA reads as TGTGCCAGCACCAAAGGAGGGTTTTGGGGACAGGCGAATTCACCCCTCCACTTT.

This chain joins TRBV13 and TRBJ2-3; TRBD2 matches 15 bases. This CDR3 has 19 residues. CDR1 PRHDT and CDR2 FYEKMQ come from the germline V gene (reference sequence). Germline trimming cut 5 bases from V and 1 base from J; bases unmatched to any gene: 10. The CDR3 loop is CASSRPIRTSGGGTDTQYF. CDR3 sequence (DNA): TGTGCCAGCAGCCGCCCCATCAGGACTAGCGGGGGGGGCACAGATACGCAGTATTTT.

The chain links TRBV2 to TRBJ2-7, with D possibly TRBD1 on 5 matching bases. The CDR3 length is 18 residues. Germline values: CDR1 SNHLY, CDR2 FYNNEI. Deletions cut 1 base from V and 0 bases from J, with 19 bases between. CDR3: CASSEELTAFMSSYEQYF. CDR3 DNA sequence: TGTGCCAGCAGTGAAGAGTTGACAGCTTTCATGAGCTCCTACGAGCAGTACTTC.

The chain has TRBV5-4 and TRBJ2-5; TRBD2 is a possible D gene (6 bases). V lost 4 bases to trimming and J lost 2 bases, with 21 bases between them. The CDR3 consists of 17 residues. Germline CDR1 is SGHNT and CDR2 is YYREEE (reference sequence). The CDR3 region is CASSTGGVVLHQETQYF. CDR3 bases: TGTGCCAGCAGCACTGGAGGGGTAGTACTACATCAAGAGACCCAGTACTTC. Full variable domain (remainder filled in from reference TRBV5-4 and TRBJ2-5): ETGVTQSPTHLIKTRGQQVTLRCSSQSGHNTVSWYQQALGQGPQFIFQYYREEENGRGNFPPRFSGLQFPNYSSELNVNALELDDSALYLCASSTGGVVLHQETQYFGPGTRLLVL.

This clone occurred once. This chain joins TRBV11-2 and TRBJ1-4, with D maybe TRBD1 (5 bases). The CDR3 is 14 residues long. Trimming took 3 bases from V and 0 from J, leaving 5 bases between them. Germline values: CDR1 SGHAT, CDR2 FQNNGV. The DNA for the CDR3 is TGTGCCAGCAGCTTCAGGGCAACTAATGAAAAACTGTTTTTT. This translates into CASSFRATNEKLFF.

The chain recombines TRBV2 with TRBJ2-7; TRBD2 might be the D (6 bases). V was pared by 2 bases and J by 5 bases, with 19 bases between. The germline V gene has CDR1 SNHLY and CDR2 FYNNEI. This CDR3 is built from 16 residues. CDR3 amino acids: CASSELRRDWADEQYF. In DNA form, the CDR3 reads TGTGCCAGCAGTGAATTAAGGCGGGACTGGGCCGACGAGCAGTACTTC. Together with reference TRBV2 and TRBJ2-7, the CDR3 gives the full variable domain: EPEVTQTPSHQVTQMGQEVILRCVPISNHLYFYWYRQILGQKVEFLVSFYNNEISEKSEIFDDQFSVERPDGSNFTLKIRSTKLEDSAMYFCASSELRRDWADEQYFGPGTRLTVT.

The chain carries TRBV4-3 and TRBJ1-6; D is unclear. This CDR3 contains 16 residues. Trimming shortened V by 1 base and J by 6 bases, and 13 bases separated the two germline ends. Germline V gene lookup returns CDR1 LGHNA and CDR2 YSLEER. CDR3 DNA sequence: TGCGCCAGCAGCCAAGTTTTCCAAGTCCCTAATTCACCCCTCCACTTT. Its protein is CASSQVFQVPNSPLHF.

V usage is TRBV27 and J usage is TRBJ2-7; TRBD1 agrees at 9 bases. Germline V gives CDR1 MNHEY, CDR2 SMNVEV (reference sequence). The J segment lost 5 bases and the V segment lost 3 bases, leaving 5 bases of the junction unmatched. CDR3 size: 14 residues. The CDR3 loop reads CASSFNRGLDEQYF. CDR3 DNA: TGTGCCAGCAGTTTCAACAGGGGGCTCGACGAGCAGTACTTC.

J is TRBJ2-7 and V is TRBV5-6; D is unresolved. The CDR3 is made up of 14 amino acids. V gave up 4 bases and J gave up 3 bases, with 14 bases separating them. Germline CDR1 is SGHDT and CDR2 is YYEEEE. The DNA for the CDR3 is TGTGCCAGCAGCCGGACCTATTCGTTCTACGAGCAGTACTTC. Its translation is CASSRTYSFYEQYF. The full variable domain, rest sourced from reference TRBV5-6 and TRBJ2-7, is DAGVTQSPTHLIKTRGQQVTLRCSPKSGHDTVSWYQQALGQGPQFIFQYYEEEERQRGNFPDRFSGHQFPNYSSELNVNALLLGDSALYLCASSRTYSFYEQYFGPGTRLTVT.